The rows below give T cell receptor beta chains drawn from one sample of a study of OX40 agonist ivuxolimab in advanced cancers. TCRdb keeps only in-frame clones here, not all; method: immunoSEQ multiplex PCR. The repertoire holds approximately 58,000 clones, with nearly 80% as singletons. Sample: CD4+ or CD8+ T cells sorted from blood, taken in a trial of the OX40 agonist ivuxolimab. These receptors were taken from an adult with an advanced solid tumor such as melanoma, head and neck, liver or kidney cancer. CDR3s include the opening cysteine and the closing phenylalanine or tryptophan. The order of the fields is J gene, V gene, D gene, clone size, CDR3 protein, CDR3 DNA. The D gene is left open where the match is weak. Size tells how often a clone was seen (once, few, many) or the class of an expanded clone, and some rows leave it out.

j_gene: TRBJ1-2; v_gene: TRBV27; d_gene: -; abundance: -; CDR3aa: CASRGGRSGYTF; CDR3nt: TGTGCCAGCAGGGGGGGGAGGAGCGGCTACACCTTC
j_gene: TRBJ2-1; v_gene: TRBV5-1; d_gene: -; abundance: -; CDR3aa: CASSLVGRSNEQFF; CDR3nt: TGCGCCAGCAGCTTGGTCGGCAGGTCAAATGAGCAGTTCTTC
j_gene: TRBJ1-3; v_gene: TRBV9; d_gene: -; abundance: -; CDR3aa: CASSVAYGSSGNTIYF; CDR3nt: TGTGCCAGCAGCGTAGCTTACGGTAGCTCTGGAAACACCATATATTTT
j_gene: TRBJ2-2; v_gene: TRBV30; d_gene: -; abundance: few; CDR3aa: CAWSVTSLGTGELFF; CDR3nt: TGTGCCTGGAGTGTAACTAGTTTGGGCACCGGGGAGCTGTTTTTT
j_gene: TRBJ2-7; v_gene: TRBV7-9; d_gene: -; abundance: -; CDR3aa: CASSEQKTGSYEQYF; CDR3nt: TGTGCCAGCAGCGAACAAAAAACAGGTTCCTACGAGCAGTACTTC
j_gene: TRBJ2-2; v_gene: TRBV11-3; d_gene: -; abundance: once; CDR3aa: CASSPRLALNTGELFF; CDR3nt: TGTGCCAGCAGCCCTCGGCTAGCGTTGAACACCGGGGAGCTGTTTTTT
j_gene: TRBJ1-2; v_gene: TRBV6-5; d_gene: TRBD1; abundance: -; CDR3aa: CASSPDRGVPYGYTF; CDR3nt: TGTGCCAGCAGTCCGGACAGGGGAGTCCCCTATGGCTACACCTTC
j_gene: TRBJ2-1; v_gene: TRBV19; d_gene: -; abundance: -; CDR3aa: CASSPRVGYNEQFF; CDR3nt: TGTGCCAGTAGTCCCCGGGTGGGGTACAATGAGCAGTTCTTC
j_gene: TRBJ1-1; v_gene: TRBV30; d_gene: -; abundance: -; CDR3aa: CAWSGAGAAEAFF; CDR3nt: TGTGCCTGGAGTGGGGCAGGGGCAGCTGAAGCTTTCTTT
j_gene: TRBJ1-3; v_gene: TRBV9; d_gene: -; abundance: once; CDR3aa: CASSPLGTLSGNTIYF; CDR3nt: TGTGCCAGCAGCCCCCTGGGGACACTCTCTGGAAACACCATATATTTT
j_gene: TRBJ1-5; v_gene: TRBV2; d_gene: -; abundance: once; CDR3aa: CASSRLNSNQPQHF; CDR3nt: TGTGCCAGCAGCCGCCTCAATAGCAATCAGCCCCAGCATTTT
j_gene: TRBJ1-1; v_gene: TRBV7-9; d_gene: TRBD1; abundance: -; CDR3aa: CASSLARDRPEAFF; CDR3nt: TGTGCCAGCAGCTTAGCGCGGGACAGGCCTGAAGCTTTCTTT
j_gene: TRBJ2-7; v_gene: TRBV6-5; d_gene: -; abundance: -; CDR3aa: CASSGASFSSYEQYF; CDR3nt: TGTGCCAGCAGTGGGGCGTCCTTCAGCTCCTACGAGCAGTACTTC
j_gene: TRBJ2-1; v_gene: TRBV5-1; d_gene: -; abundance: -; CDR3aa: CASSLDPAYNEQFF; CDR3nt: TGCGCCAGCAGCTTGGACCCGGCTTACAATGAGCAGTTCTTC
j_gene: TRBJ2-1; v_gene: TRBV5-4; d_gene: TRBD2; abundance: -; CDR3aa: CASSLGGSSSYNEQFF; CDR3nt: TGTGCCAGCAGCTTGGGCGGGAGCAGCTCCTACAATGAGCAGTTCTTC
j_gene: TRBJ2-1; v_gene: TRBV7-7; d_gene: -; abundance: -; CDR3aa: CASSPQGGAIYEQFF; CDR3nt: TGTGCCAGCAGCCCCCAGGGGGGGGCTATATATGAGCAGTTCTTC
j_gene: TRBJ2-3; v_gene: TRBV6-5; d_gene: -; abundance: -; CDR3aa: CASSYSSAGRTDTQYF; CDR3nt: TGTGCCAGCAGTTACTCGTCGGCAGGACGCACAGATACGCAGTATTTT
j_gene: TRBJ1-2; v_gene: TRBV27; d_gene: -; abundance: -; CDR3aa: CASSRRDYGYTF; CDR3nt: TGTGCCAGCAGTCGGAGGGATTATGGCTACACCTTC
j_gene: TRBJ1-1; v_gene: TRBV5-1; d_gene: -; abundance: once; CDR3aa: CASSHRADTEAFF; CDR3nt: TGCGCCAGCAGCCACAGGGCGGACACTGAAGCTTTCTTT
j_gene: TRBJ2-2; v_gene: TRBV18; d_gene: TRBD2; abundance: -; CDR3aa: CASSPGLAVMNTGELFF; CDR3nt: TGTGCCAGCTCTCCGGGACTAGCGGTTATGAACACCGGGGAGCTGTTTTTT
j_gene: TRBJ2-5; v_gene: TRBV2; d_gene: TRBD2; abundance: -; CDR3aa: CASSERVWVAGETQYF; CDR3nt: TGTGCCAGCAGTGAAAGGGTTTGGGTAGCGGGGGAGACCCAGTACTTC
j_gene: TRBJ1-3; v_gene: TRBV28; d_gene: -; abundance: -; CDR3aa: CASGELGLSGNTIYF; CDR3nt: TGTGCCAGCGGGGAATTGGGCCTCTCTGGAAACACCATATATTTT
j_gene: TRBJ1-1; v_gene: TRBV4-3; d_gene: -; abundance: -; CDR3aa: CASSLEGGAAFF; CDR3nt: TGCGCCAGCAGCCTCGAGGGGGGAGCAGCTTTCTTT
j_gene: TRBJ2-7; v_gene: TRBV4-1; d_gene: -; abundance: -; CDR3aa: CASSRDSSYEQYF; CDR3nt: TGCGCCAGCAGCCGCGACAGCTCCTACGAGCAGTACTTC
j_gene: TRBJ1-4; v_gene: TRBV28; d_gene: TRBD1; abundance: -; CDR3aa: CASSFHPGTGLGPTNEKLFF; CDR3nt: TGTGCCAGCAGTTTTCACCCCGGGACAGGGTTAGGGCCAACTAATGAAAAACTGTTTTTT
j_gene: TRBJ1-1; v_gene: TRBV9; d_gene: -; abundance: -; CDR3aa: CASSVGDNLNTEAFF; CDR3nt: TGTGCCAGCAGCGTAGGCGACAATCTGAACACTGAAGCTTTCTTT
j_gene: TRBJ2-3; v_gene: TRBV7-2; d_gene: -; abundance: -; CDR3aa: CASSLGTSIDTQYF; CDR3nt: TGTGCCAGCAGCTTAGGAACTAGTATAGATACGCAGTATTTT
j_gene: TRBJ2-1; v_gene: TRBV7-2; d_gene: TRBD1; abundance: -; CDR3aa: CASSIWTGNNEQFF; CDR3nt: TGTGCCAGCAGCATTTGGACAGGGAACAATGAGCAGTTCTTC
j_gene: TRBJ1-5; v_gene: TRBV18; d_gene: -; abundance: -; CDR3aa: CASSASRDTNQPQHF; CDR3nt: TGTGCCAGCTCCGCCTCCCGGGACACCAATCAGCCCCAGCATTTT
j_gene: TRBJ1-2; v_gene: TRBV7-6; d_gene: TRBD1; abundance: -; CDR3aa: CASSPTGTGGHGYTF; CDR3nt: TGTGCCAGCAGCCCGACCGGGACAGGGGGACATGGCTACACCTTC
j_gene: TRBJ2-3; v_gene: TRBV6-5; d_gene: -; abundance: -; CDR3aa: CASSSHPDRTDTQYF; CDR3nt: TGTGCCAGCAGTTCCCACCCTGACCGAACGGATACGCAGTATTTT
j_gene: TRBJ2-5; v_gene: TRBV6-1; d_gene: -; abundance: -; CDR3aa: CASSETSPYETQYF; CDR3nt: TGTGCCAGCAGTGAGACTAGTCCATACGAGACCCAGTACTTC
j_gene: TRBJ1-1; v_gene: TRBV4-1; d_gene: -; abundance: -; CDR3aa: CASSQKTANREAFF; CDR3nt: TGCGCCAGCAGCCAGAAGACGGCGAACCGAGAAGCTTTCTTT
j_gene: TRBJ2-7; v_gene: TRBV27; d_gene: TRBD1; abundance: -; CDR3aa: CASSPAGQGNYEQYF; CDR3nt: TGTGCCAGTAGTCCCGCGGGACAGGGAAACTACGAGCAGTACTTC
j_gene: TRBJ1-1; v_gene: TRBV6-5; d_gene: -; abundance: -; CDR3aa: CASSTPGTAPQAFF; CDR3nt: TGTGCCAGCAGTACCCCGGGGACCGCTCCTCAAGCTTTCTTT
j_gene: TRBJ1-4; v_gene: TRBV6-5; d_gene: -; abundance: -; CDR3aa: CASSYWRINEKLFF; CDR3nt: TGTGCCAGCAGTTACTGGCGGATTAATGAAAAACTGTTTTTT
j_gene: TRBJ2-3; v_gene: TRBV5-4; d_gene: TRBD2; abundance: once; CDR3aa: CASSPPQASGRGTDTQYF; CDR3nt: TGTGCCAGCAGCCCACCTCAGGCTAGCGGGAGAGGAACAGATACGCAGTATTTT
j_gene: TRBJ1-3; v_gene: TRBV5-6; d_gene: -; abundance: -; CDR3aa: CASSKTGPSSGNTIYF; CDR3nt: TGTGCCAGCAGCAAGACAGGCCCGAGCTCTGGAAACACCATATATTTT
j_gene: TRBJ2-1; v_gene: TRBV7-3; d_gene: -; abundance: -; CDR3aa: CASSLSSGLHNEQFF; CDR3nt: TGTGCCAGCAGCTTAAGTTCGGGACTCCACAATGAGCAGTTCTTC
j_gene: TRBJ2-5; v_gene: TRBV6-5; d_gene: TRBD1; abundance: -; CDR3aa: CASSRRDRGRETQYF; CDR3nt: TGTGCCAGCAGCCGGAGGGACAGGGGGCGAGAGACCCAGTACTTC
j_gene: TRBJ1-5; v_gene: TRBV30; d_gene: TRBD1; abundance: -; CDR3aa: CAWSHTGAQPQHF; CDR3nt: TGTGCCTGGAGTCATACAGGGGCGCAGCCCCAGCATTTT
j_gene: TRBJ1-5; v_gene: TRBV19; d_gene: TRBD1; abundance: -; CDR3aa: CASIGTGQHYYQPQHF; CDR3nt: TGTGCCAGTATCGGGACAGGTCAACACTACTATCAGCCCCAGCATTTT
j_gene: TRBJ2-1; v_gene: TRBV9; d_gene: TRBD2; abundance: -; CDR3aa: CASSVGGAGRHEQFF; CDR3nt: TGTGCCAGCAGCGTAGGGGGAGCGGGACGGCATGAGCAGTTCTTC
j_gene: TRBJ1-3; v_gene: TRBV30; d_gene: -; abundance: -; CDR3aa: CAWSLGRFGNTIYF; CDR3nt: TGTGCCTGGAGTCTAGGACGGTTCGGAAACACCATATATTTT
j_gene: TRBJ2-7; v_gene: TRBV6-5; d_gene: TRBD1; abundance: -; CDR3aa: CASSSLGQSSYEQYF; CDR3nt: TGTGCCAGCAGTTCCTTGGGACAGAGCTCCTACGAGCAGTACTTC
j_gene: TRBJ1-5; v_gene: TRBV18; d_gene: TRBD1; abundance: once; CDR3aa: CASSPPLRDRGAGQPQHF; CDR3nt: TGTGCCAGCTCACCACCGCTAAGGGACAGGGGCGCGGGTCAGCCCCAGCATTTT
j_gene: TRBJ2-1; v_gene: TRBV5-1; d_gene: -; abundance: -; CDR3aa: CASTPLQGGGEQFF; CDR3nt: TGCGCCAGCACCCCACTACAGGGAGGAGGTGAGCAGTTCTTC
j_gene: TRBJ1-3; v_gene: TRBV7-9; d_gene: -; abundance: -; CDR3aa: CASSSMVPGSGNTIYF; CDR3nt: TGTGCCAGCAGCTCGATGGTGCCAGGATCTGGAAACACCATATATTTT
j_gene: TRBJ1-1; v_gene: TRBV7-9; d_gene: TRBD1; abundance: -; CDR3aa: CASSLRGQVATTLMAEAFF; CDR3nt: TGTGCCAGCAGCTTAAGGGGACAGGTCGCTACTACCTTGATGGCTGAAGCTTTCTTT
j_gene: TRBJ1-2; v_gene: TRBV6-1; d_gene: -; abundance: few; CDR3aa: CATPLDYGYTF; CDR3nt: TGTGCCACCCCCTTGGACTATGGCTACACCTTC
j_gene: TRBJ2-6; v_gene: TRBV4-1; d_gene: TRBD1; abundance: -; CDR3aa: CASSQPPDRGTSGANVLTF; CDR3nt: TGCGCCAGCAGCCAACCTCCCGACAGGGGAACATCAGGGGCCAACGTCCTGACTTTC
j_gene: TRBJ1-1; v_gene: TRBV28; d_gene: -; abundance: -; CDR3aa: CASSLDKGAKGGTEAFF; CDR3nt: TGTGCCAGCAGTTTAGATAAAGGGGCTAAGGGCGGGACTGAAGCTTTCTTT
j_gene: TRBJ2-7; v_gene: TRBV25-1; d_gene: -; abundance: few; CDR3aa: CASAANGPYEQYF; CDR3nt: TGTGCCAGCGCAGCCAACGGCCCCTACGAGCAGTACTTC
j_gene: TRBJ1-1; v_gene: TRBV6-5; d_gene: -; abundance: -; CDR3aa: CASTGRGRNTEAFF; CDR3nt: TGTGCCAGCACCGGTCGGGGACGGAACACTGAAGCTTTCTTT
j_gene: TRBJ2-5; v_gene: TRBV7-2; d_gene: TRBD1; abundance: -; CDR3aa: CASSFLTGGGQETQYF; CDR3nt: TGTGCCAGCAGCTTTTTAACAGGGGGTGGACAAGAGACCCAGTACTTC
j_gene: TRBJ1-1; v_gene: TRBV6-6; d_gene: -; abundance: -; CDR3aa: CASSLGGKTEAFF; CDR3nt: TGTGCCAGCAGTTTGGGGGGCAAAACTGAAGCTTTCTTT
j_gene: TRBJ1-3; v_gene: TRBV2; d_gene: -; abundance: -; CDR3aa: CASSEGPLGGSSGNTIYF; CDR3nt: TGTGCCAGCAGTGAAGGACCATTGGGGGGGAGCTCTGGAAACACCATATATTTT
j_gene: TRBJ1-1; v_gene: TRBV18; d_gene: -; abundance: -; CDR3aa: CASSPAQGNTEAFF; CDR3nt: TGTGCCAGCTCCCCCGCACAGGGGAACACTGAAGCTTTCTTT
j_gene: TRBJ1-1; v_gene: TRBV14; d_gene: -; abundance: -; CDR3aa: CASSRGAGYTEAFF; CDR3nt: TGTGCCAGCAGCCGGGGGGCTGGGTACACTGAAGCTTTCTTT
j_gene: TRBJ1-4; v_gene: TRBV7-9; d_gene: -; abundance: few; CDR3aa: CASSLTGGTNEKLFF; CDR3nt: TGTGCCAGCAGCTTAACAGGTGGAACTAATGAAAAACTGTTTTTT